This TCR beta chain was recorded in a study of T cells after yellow fever vaccination. UMIs were added to TCR cDNA along with a universal primer site when it was made by 5'RACE template switching. TCRdb redid the calling of the 5' RACE reads with MiXCR, one entry per CDR3 protein. The table shows approximately 150,000 distinct CDR3 sequences, with 7.7% occurring only once. Germline assignment: CDR1 MDHEN and CDR2 SYDVKM. This CDR3 contains 15 residues. J gave up 4 bases and V 2 bases, and 4 bases lay outside the gene matches. This clonotype showed up many times. The clonotype originates from a man younger than 45 who received the YFV17D yellow fever vaccine. The chain links TRBV28 to TRBJ1-4, with 7 bases identical to TRBD1. The material was CD4+ T cells sorted from PBMCs, obtained 5 days after the yellow fever booster vaccination. CDR3 sequence (DNA): TGTGCCAGCAGTTTACCGACAGGGAATAATGAAAAACTGTTTTTT. Amino acids: CASSLPTGNNEKLFF.